Listed below are T cell receptor beta chains from one sample, sequenced in a study of cytomegalovirus exposure and HLA in healthy donors. Profiling relied on immunoSEQ multiplex PCR, and the TCRdb table lists in-frame clones only, not all of them. Among 140,000 or so clones listed, about 64% were seen once. The sequenced sample was PBMCs. These receptors were collected from a man between 60 and 70 years old in good health and CMV-seronegative. Both conserved end residues are part of each CDR3. Fields, in order: V gene, clone size, J gene, CDR3 protein. Some rows mark clone size as missing; the rest say once, few, many or name a class of expanded clone.

>TRBV10-3|NA|TRBJ1-5
CAISESAGAGNQPQHF
>TRBV9|NA|TRBJ2-1
CASSVEASRSYNEQFF
>TRBV6-5|few|TRBJ1-1
CASSYTQGGFVEAFF
>TRBV5-6|NA|NA
CASSLRANTGELFF
>TRBV30|NA|TRBJ1-2
CAWSVLGSSYGYTF
>TRBV6-1|NA|TRBJ1-4
CASSESRATNEKLFF
>TRBV7-3|NA|TRBJ1-1
CASSLRGWGLQPTEAFF
>TRBV11-3|NA|TRBJ2-1
CASSLPRAGRNNEQFF
>TRBV19|NA|TRBJ2-7
CASSIERGGEQYF
>TRBV5-1|NA|TRBJ2-3
CASTRQGVTDTQYF
>TRBV29-1|NA|TRBJ2-1
CSGREEGEQFF
>TRBV27|NA|TRBJ2-1
CASSLRAGSSYNEQFF
>TRBV5-4|NA|TRBJ2-3
CASSSRLSRERDTQYF
>TRBV29-1|few|TRBJ2-7
CSGESSTGNSYEQYF
>TRBV6-1|once|TRBJ1-1
CASSFLRENTEAFF
>TRBV5-6|NA|TRBJ2-7
CASSFQAGVTYEQYF
>TRBV10-3|NA|TRBJ2-1
CAISESRDRGNEQFF
>TRBV10-3|NA|TRBJ1-1
CAISLGDTEAFF
>TRBV28|once|TRBJ2-2
CASSLPASGELFF
>TRBV5-1|few|TRBJ1-4
CASSLAGTGGSVEEKLFF
>TRBV5-1|NA|TRBJ2-2
CASSLRQGSTGELFF
>TRBV27|NA|TRBJ2-7
CASSPTRTVASYEQYF
>TRBV2|NA|TRBJ1-1
CASSVRLMNTEAFF
>TRBV6-5|NA|TRBJ2-7
CASSYSVTSGPEQYF
>TRBV6-5|NA|TRBJ2-5
CASSWRTGEMEETQYF
>TRBV28|NA|TRBJ2-7
CASIDPSGGTYEQYF
>TRBV7-3|once|TRBJ2-7
CASSPSSGYEQYF
>TRBV13|few|TRBJ2-1
CASSLVRGGYNEQFF
>TRBV28|NA|TRBJ2-3
CASSPTGEILTGTDTQYF
>TRBV7-2|few|TRBJ2-5
CASSLTSGGYQETQYF
>TRBV6-4|NA|TRBJ2-1
CASSVRGTGIINEQFF
>TRBV7-8|few|TRBJ2-2
CASSLGTSGRDGELFF
>TRBV5-1|NA|TRBJ1-4
CASSSIPPDEKLFF
>TRBV6-5|NA|TRBJ1-1
CASREQRNTEAFF
>TRBV27|NA|TRBJ2-7
CASSYNPKVGLEQYF
>TRBV7-9|NA|TRBJ2-7
CASSPLQGMSYEQYF
>TRBV5-5|NA|TRBJ2-2
CASSLTGGTGELFF
>TRBV7-2|NA|TRBJ1-1
CASSLGGGSEAFF
>TRBV15|NA|TRBJ2-3
CATSRGQAGGFSTDTQYF
>TRBV6-5|NA|TRBJ1-3
CASRTSGVRRNTIYF